The entry below gives a single T cell receptor (beta chain) sequence along with its context. Authors' processing steps: Nucleated cell number was recorded as an estimate derived from reference gene primer amplification. Generated by immunoSEQ multiplex PCR, the TCRdb table keeps only in-frame clones and is missing some. V and J calls plus clone size are reproduced from that table; the DNA served to infer D and trimming. The sample contains approximately 330,000 clones, 89% of which appear only once. This specimen comes from a study of blood T cell repertoires in COVID-19. Overall study: The samples span acute and convalescent COVID-19 from the United States, Italy and Spain.

Participant age was roughly 18 to 90 years, and participants resided in 20 to 30 US areas. Resolution of symptoms, clearance, or two negative PCRs was present in recovered Cohort 3 donors. V was trimmed by 0 bases and J by 0 bases, leaving 9 bases between them. Germline CDR1 LNHNV, CDR2 YYDKDF (reference sequence). The CDR3 is made up of 15 amino acids. The TCR originated in a woman aged 30 to 39 who had recovered from COVID-19. This chain uses TRBV15 with TRBJ2-7; D is possibly TRBD2 (5 bases). Specimen: PBMCs or T cells enriched from blood (not recorded which). The CDR3 spells CATSREDRDSYEQYF. As DNA, the CDR3 is TGTGCCACCAGCAGAGAAGACCGGGACTCCTACGAGCAGTACTTC.